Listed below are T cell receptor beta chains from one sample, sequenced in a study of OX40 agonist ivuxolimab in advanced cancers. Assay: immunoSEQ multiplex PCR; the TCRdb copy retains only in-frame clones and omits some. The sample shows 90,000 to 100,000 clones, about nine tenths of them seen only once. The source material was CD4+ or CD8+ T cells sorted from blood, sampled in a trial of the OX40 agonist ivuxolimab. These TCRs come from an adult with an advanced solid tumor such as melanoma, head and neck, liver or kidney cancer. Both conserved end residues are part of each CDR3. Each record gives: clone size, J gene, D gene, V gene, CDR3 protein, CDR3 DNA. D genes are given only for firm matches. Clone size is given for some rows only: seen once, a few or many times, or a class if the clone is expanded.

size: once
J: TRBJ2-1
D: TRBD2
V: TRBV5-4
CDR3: CASSLSGRHNEQFF
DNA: TGTGCCAGCAGCTTAAGCGGGAGGCACAATGAGCAGTTCTTC

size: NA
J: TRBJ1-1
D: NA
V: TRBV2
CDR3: CATLRGPLNTEAFF
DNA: TGTGCCACTCTCAGGGGACCGCTGAACACTGAAGCTTTCTTT

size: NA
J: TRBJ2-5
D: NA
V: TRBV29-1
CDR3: CSVEDLGTPNREQYF
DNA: TGCAGCGTTGAAGACCTCGGGACCCCTAACAGGGAGCAGTACTTC

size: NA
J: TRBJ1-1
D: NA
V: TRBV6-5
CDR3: CASSYSGRRDTEAFF
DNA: TGTGCCAGCAGTTACTCGGGCCGAAGGGACACTGAAGCTTTCTTT

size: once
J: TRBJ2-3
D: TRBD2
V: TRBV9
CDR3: CASSGSSGRWIDTQYF
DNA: TGTGCCAGCAGCGGGTCTAGCGGGAGATGGATAGATACGCAGTATTTT

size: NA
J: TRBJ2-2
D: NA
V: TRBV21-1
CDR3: CASSKVGTRYTGELFF
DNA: TGTGCCAGCAGCAAAGTCGGGACTAGGTACACCGGGGAGCTGTTTTTT

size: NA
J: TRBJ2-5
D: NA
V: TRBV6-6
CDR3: CASSYDGVQETQYF
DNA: TGTGCCAGCAGTTACGACGGGGTCCAAGAGACCCAGTACTTC

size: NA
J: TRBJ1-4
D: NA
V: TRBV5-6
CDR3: CASSFKVVGVGGEKLFF
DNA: TGTGCCAGCAGCTTTAAAGTTGTCGGGGTGGGAGGTGAAAAACTGTTTTTT

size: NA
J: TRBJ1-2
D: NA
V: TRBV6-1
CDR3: CASSSRGGRENGHTF
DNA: TGTGCCAGCAGTTCCCGCGGGGGGCGGGAGAATGGCCACACCTTC

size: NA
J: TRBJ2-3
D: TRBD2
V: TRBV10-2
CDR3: CASTEELKTGTSGSFDTQYF
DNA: TGCGCCAGCACAGAGGAGCTCAAGACTGGGACTAGCGGGAGTTTCGATACGCAGTATTTT

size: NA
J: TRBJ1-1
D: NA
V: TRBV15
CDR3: CATSLDMNTEAFF
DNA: TGTGCCACCAGCCTAGACATGAACACTGAAGCTTTCTTT

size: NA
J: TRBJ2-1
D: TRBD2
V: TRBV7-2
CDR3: CASSRTSGSVAYNEQFF
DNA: TGTGCCAGCAGCCGGACTAGCGGGAGTGTGGCGTACAATGAGCAGTTCTTC

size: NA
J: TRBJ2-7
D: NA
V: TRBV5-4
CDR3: CASSTRKGGNYEQYF
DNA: TGTGCCAGCAGCACTCGCAAGGGGGGGAATTACGAGCAGTACTTC

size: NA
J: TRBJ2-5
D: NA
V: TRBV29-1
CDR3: CSVEGPEETQYF
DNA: TGCAGCGTTGAAGGTCCAGAAGAGACCCAGTACTTC

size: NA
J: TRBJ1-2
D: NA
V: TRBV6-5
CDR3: CASSTGAYGYTF
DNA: TGTGCCAGCAGTACCGGGGCCTATGGCTACACCTTC

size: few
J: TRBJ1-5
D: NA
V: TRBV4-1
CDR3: CASSQDLNRVGQPQHF
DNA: TGCGCCAGCAGCCAAGATCTAAACAGGGTTGGTCAGCCCCAGCATTTT

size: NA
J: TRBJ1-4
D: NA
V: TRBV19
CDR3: CASKGQGNEKLFF
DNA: TGTGCCAGTAAGGGGCAGGGAAACGAAAAACTGTTTTTT

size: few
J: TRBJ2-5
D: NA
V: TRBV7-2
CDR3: CASSSTGSQETQYF
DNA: TGTGCCAGCAGCTCTACCGGGAGCCAAGAGACCCAGTACTTC

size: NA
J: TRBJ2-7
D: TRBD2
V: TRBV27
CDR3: CASSRTSGFLSYEQYF
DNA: TGTGCCAGCAGTAGGACTAGCGGATTCCTCTCCTACGAGCAGTACTTC

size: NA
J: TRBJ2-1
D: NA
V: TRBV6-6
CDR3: CASSRGTYNEQFF
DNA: TGTGCCAGCAGCCGTGGGACTTACAATGAGCAGTTCTTC

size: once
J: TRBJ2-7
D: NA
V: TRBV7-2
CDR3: CASSSPASSGYEQYF
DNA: TGTGCCAGCAGCTCCCCCGCGAGTAGCGGATACGAGCAGTACTTC

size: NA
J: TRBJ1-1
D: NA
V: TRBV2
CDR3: CASSEVFRPLSGTEAFF
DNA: TGTGCCAGCAGTGAGGTATTTAGGCCTCTCTCGGGCACTGAAGCTTTCTTT

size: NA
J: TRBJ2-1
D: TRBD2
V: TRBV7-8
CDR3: CASSHGVGGRGNEQFF
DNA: TGTGCCAGCAGCCACGGAGTTGGCGGGAGGGGTAATGAGCAGTTCTTC

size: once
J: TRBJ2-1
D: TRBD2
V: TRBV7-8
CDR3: CASSLDKSTGTSGLNEQFF
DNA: TGTGCCAGCAGCTTAGATAAGAGCACCGGGACTAGCGGCCTCAATGAGCAGTTCTTC

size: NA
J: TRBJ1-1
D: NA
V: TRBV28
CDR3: CASSSFTWAAGTEAFF
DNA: TGTGCCAGCAGTTCCTTTACCTGGGCCGCCGGGACTGAAGCTTTCTTT

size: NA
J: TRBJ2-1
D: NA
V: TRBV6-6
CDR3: CASIYGPGSLGEQFF
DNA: TGTGCCAGCATCTACGGCCCGGGGAGCTTGGGTGAGCAGTTCTTC

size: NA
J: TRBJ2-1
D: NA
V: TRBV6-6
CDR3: CASSYLQGIGDNEQFF
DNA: TGTGCCAGCAGTTACTTACAGGGAATAGGCGACAATGAGCAGTTCTTC